Below are 12 T cell receptor beta chains sequenced from a single sample in a study of blood T cell repertoires in COVID-19. Profiling relied on immunoSEQ multiplex PCR, and the TCRdb table lists in-frame clones only, not all of them. The sample shows 200,000 to 250,000 clones, approximately 84% of them seen only once. The sample consisted of peripheral blood. The origin of the receptors is an elderly woman with COVID-19, enrolled during active disease.

CDR3 in amino acids: CASVGGYEQYF. The CDR3 region has the DNA TGTGCCAGCGTGGGGGGCTACGAGCAGTACTTC. The chain uses TRBV3-1 (or the pseudogene TRBV3-2) and TRBJ2-7; a weak D match, TRBD2 (6 bases). The CDR3 has 11 amino acids. The V and J ends lost 8 bases and 3 bases respectively, with 8 bases between them. Looked up from germline, CDR1 is LGHDT and CDR2 is YNNKEL (reference sequence).

This sequence joins TRBV5-1 and TRBJ2-4, with 9 bases aligning to TRBD1. After removal of 4 bases from V and 7 bases from J, the junction contained 6 bases not matched to a gene. Germline CDR1 and CDR2: SGHRS and YFSETQ. The CDR3 spans 14 residues. CDR3 region: CASSPGDRGNIQYF. The CDR3 DNA reads TGCGCCAGCAGCCCGGGTGACAGGGGGAACATTCAGTACTTC.

This chain connects TRBV5-1 to TRBJ2-1; D is ambiguous. The CDR3 sequence is 13 residues long. Trimming took 0 bases from V and 5 from J, leaving 6 bases between them. Germline V gives CDR1 SGHRS, CDR2 YFSETQ. CDR3 amino acids: CASSLGDNNEQFF. The DNA of the CDR3 is TGCGCCAGCAGCTTGGGAGACAACAATGAGCAGTTCTTC.

The V and J genes are TRBV3-1 (or the pseudogene TRBV3-2) and TRBJ1-1; 10 nucleotides agree with TRBD1. Germline values: CDR1 LGHDT, CDR2 YNNKEL (reference sequence). CDR3 length equals 15 residues. With 1 base clipped from V and 11 bases from J, the junction kept 10 bases outside the gene matches. The CDR3 DNA reads as TGTGCCAGCAGCCAAGCTCTGCCGGGACAGGGGACCGCTTTCTTT. As protein: CASSQALPGQGTAFF.

This clone has just one count. This chain links TRBV9 with TRBJ2-5; perhaps TRBD2 as D (6 bases). The CDR3 has 15 amino acids. CDR1 and CDR2 (germline): SGDLS, YYNGEE. V was shortened by 0 bases and J by 3 bases, with 12 bases between the two germline ends. The CDR3 here is CASSVASGVEETQYF. The CDR3 DNA sequence: TGTGCCAGCAGCGTAGCTTCGGGGGTGGAAGAGACCCAGTACTTC.

This chain joins TRBV28 and TRBJ2-5, with 10 bases matching TRBD1. The germline V gene encodes CDR1 MDHEN and CDR2 SYDVKM. This CDR3 comprises 15 residues. Germline trimming cut 5 bases from V and 4 bases from J; bases unmatched to any gene: 7. CDR3 DNA sequence: TGTGCCAGCAGTCGTGGGGGACAGGGGCGAGAGACCCAGTACTTC. This gives the protein CASSRGGQGRETQYF. The entire variable domain, with the rest obtained from reference TRBV28 and TRBJ2-5, is as follows: DVKVTQSSRYLVKRTGEKVFLECVQDMDHENMFWYRQDPGLGLRLIYFSYDVKMKEKGDIPEGYSVSREKKERFSLILESASTNQTSMYLCASSRGGQGRETQYFGPGTRLLVL.

The chain carries TRBV9 and TRBJ1-4, with TRBD1 matching over 7 bases. The CDR3 extends over 14 amino acids. Germline-derived CDR1 and CDR2 are SGDLS and YYNGEE. J gave up 8 bases and V 3 bases, and 7 bases lay outside the gene matches. The CDR3 bases are TGTGCCAGCAGCGAGGGACAGCTGGGGGAAAAACTGTTTTTT. This gives the protein CASSEGQLGEKLFF.

The chain is built from TRBV7-9 and TRBJ2-6; D is unresolved. Deletions cut 4 bases from V and 0 bases from J, with 7 bases between. The V gene's germline CDR1 is SEHNR and CDR2 FQNEAQ (reference sequence). This CDR3 contains 15 residues. In DNA, the CDR3 is TGTGCCAGCAGCTCGACATCCTCTGGGGCCAACGTCCTGACTTTC. It specifies CASSSTSSGANVLTF.

The chain couples TRBV7-8 to TRBJ1-2; 7 bases agree with TRBD1. The CDR3 contains 12 residues. V shed 1 base and J 7 bases; nucleotides not matched to a gene: 0. The germline CDR1 and CDR2 sequences are SGHVS and FQNEAQ. In nucleotides, the CDR3 is TGTGCCAGCAGCTTAGGGGACAGTGGCTACACCTTC. Residues: CASSLGDSGYTF. Full variable domain (missing parts from reference TRBV7-8 and TRBJ1-2): GAGVSQSPRYKVAKRGQDVALRCDPISGHVSLFWYQQALGQGPEFLTYFQNEAQLDKSGLPSDRFFAERPEGSVSTLKIQRTQQEDSAVYLCASSLGDSGYTFGSGTRLTVV.

This CDR3 reads CASSPTNTGELFF. CDR3 bases: TGTGCCAGCAGCCCTACCAACACCGGGGAGCTGTTTTTT. V gene TRBV9 combines with J gene TRBJ2-2; D not certain. Per germline, CDR1 SGDLS and CDR2 YYNGEE. V was trimmed by 4 bases and J by 2 bases, leaving 6 bases between them. The CDR3 is 13 residues long.

The chain is built from TRBV7-9 and TRBJ2-7; D may correspond to TRBD1 or TRBD2 (5 bases each). The CDR3 sequence is 14 residues long. Germline CDR1 SEHNR, CDR2 FQNEAQ (reference sequence). V lost 7 bases and J lost 1, with 14 bases in between. CDR3 protein: CASTRELSSYEQYF. In DNA form, the CDR3 reads TGTGCCAGCACCAGGGAGCTATCTTCCTACGAGCAGTACTTC.

This sequence joins TRBV9 and TRBJ2-7; the D gene is possibly TRBD1 (6 bases). V was clipped by 4 bases and J by 6 bases, with 14 bases between them. In germline, CDR1 is SGDLS, CDR2 YYNGEE. CDR3 length equals 13 residues. The chain's CDR3 is CASSLRGGREQYF. The CDR3 region has the DNA TGTGCCAGCAGCCTGCGAGGGGGTCGCGAGCAGTACTTC.